Listed below are T cell receptor beta chains from one sample, sequenced in a study of T cells in Graves' hyperthyroidism and ophthalmopathy. One entry per CDR3 protein results from TCRdb running MiXCR on the multiplex PCR reads. The profile shows hundreds of thousands of distinct CDR3 sequences, roughly 14% of them singletons. The sample taken for sequencing was blood. The receptors originated from a woman between 40 and 50 years old with Graves' ophthalmopathy. The CDR3 runs from the conserved cysteine through the conserved F or W. The D gene is left open where the match is weak. A clone size is listed for some rows: how often the clone was seen (once, few, many), or a class if it is expanded.

v_gene,abundance,d_gene,j_gene,CDR3nt,CDR3aa
TRBV28,few,-,TRBJ1-1,TGTGCCAGCAGTTTCGGAACAGGTGAATGGACTGAAGCTTTCTTT,CASSFGTGEWTEAFF
TRBV5-1,-,TRBD2,TRBJ2-5,TGCGCCAGCGCCTCCACTAGCGGGAAAGAGACCCAGTACTTC,CASASTSGKETQYF
TRBV28,-,-,TRBJ1-2,TGTGCCAGCAGAGGAATGACCTATGGCTACACCTTC,CASRGMTYGYTF
TRBV6-2/TRBV6-3,few,-,TRBJ2-7,TGTGCCAGCAGTTCCCTCGACAGCTCCTACGAGCAGTACTTC,CASSSLDSSYEQYF
TRBV6-1,many,TRBD1,TRBJ1-1,TGTGCCAGCAGTAATACAGGGGGCCCTGAAGCTTTCTTT,CASSNTGGPEAFF
TRBV28,many,-,TRBJ2-4,TGTGCCAGCAGTTTTCGAGGGGTGGCAGGGGACGACATTCAGTACTTC,CASSFRGVAGDDIQYF
TRBV20-1,-,-,TRBJ2-7,TGCAGTGCTAGAGGGATGGGGTTCGGGTATGGGGCGGGCGACTACGAGCAGTACTTC,CSARGMGFGYGAGDYEQYF
TRBV11-2,many,-,TRBJ1-1,TGTGCCAGCAGCTTAGACAGCCAAGCAATGAACACTGAAGCTTTCTTT,CASSLDSQAMNTEAFF
TRBV6-1,-,TRBD1,TRBJ1-2,TGTGCCAGCAGTGAAGCGGGACAGGGGCTTGGCGGCTACACCTTC,CASSEAGQGLGGYTF
TRBV15,-,TRBD1,TRBJ1-4,TGTGCCACCAGCAGAGCCCGGGGGACAGATAATGAAAAACTGTTTTTT,CATSRARGTDNEKLFF
TRBV28,many,TRBD2,TRBJ2-7,TGTGCCAGCAGTAGGACTAGCGGGTCACTACGCGAGCAGTACTTC,CASSRTSGSLREQYF
TRBV2,many,-,TRBJ2-6,TGTGCCAGCAGTGATATAGGGACTGGGGCCAACGTCCTGACTTTC,CASSDIGTGANVLTF
TRBV28,-,-,TRBJ1-2,TGTACCAGCAGTTTATCGGGTCTCTATGGCTACACCTTC,CTSSLSGLYGYTF
TRBV28,-,-,TRBJ1-1,TGTGCCAGCAGTTTGATCCGGCTGAACACTGAAGCTTTCTTT,CASSLIRLNTEAFF
TRBV9,few,-,TRBJ1-1,TGTGCCAGCAGCGTAGCCCCGGTATCGGGGGGCACTGAAGCTTTCTTT,CASSVAPVSGGTEAFF
TRBV28,many,TRBD1,TRBJ1-1,TGTGCCAGCAGTGACAGGGAGGGCACTGAAGCTTTCTTT,CASSDREGTEAFF
TRBV18,few,TRBD1,TRBJ2-2,TGTGCCAGCTCACCTTGGACAGGGGACGGCGGGGAGCTGTTTTTT,CASSPWTGDGGELFF
TRBV19,few,-,TRBJ2-5,TGTGCCAGTAGCCACGGGGCCGTCAAAGAGACCCAGTACTTC,CASSHGAVKETQYF
TRBV28,many,-,TRBJ2-7,TGTGCCAGCAGGAAACCTCCGGGACAAGAGGGCGTCTTC,CASRKPPGQEGVF
TRBV28,few,-,TRBJ1-5,TGTGCCAGCAGTTCCCAACAGGGCTATAGCAATCAGCCCCAGCATTTT,CASSSQQGYSNQPQHF
TRBV5-1,many,-,TRBJ2-7,TGCGCCAGCAGCGCCCAAAGCTCCTACGAGCAGTACTTC,CASSAQSSYEQYF
TRBV10-1,many,-,TRBJ1-1,TGCGCCAGCAGTGAGTCTTTAAGGTCGGCGGTTCCAGCTTTCTTT,CASSESLRSAVPAFF
TRBV28,-,TRBD1,TRBJ1-5,TGTGCCAGCAGTTTGGGACAGGGCTATCGGCAGCCCCAGCATTTT,CASSLGQGYRQPQHF